Detailed here is one T cell receptor beta chain. Its antigen remains unidentified. PCR primers comprised 60 Vbeta and 13 Jbeta primers. The assay was immunoSEQ multiplex PCR, and TCRdb's table has in-frame clones only and misses some. The sample has fewer than 200,000 clones, roughly 82% seen once. The data belong to a study of cytomegalovirus exposure and HLA in healthy donors. Notes on the study in general: A missense variant in DCLRE1C was later tied to TCR beta V- and J-gene trimming. Certain sequence variants were highly shared and formed a cluster, and this cluster was likely a sequencing artifact.

Sequences were obtained from PBMCs. The receptor was isolated from a girl between 5 and 17 years old in good health and CMV-seropositive.

CDR3 in DNA: TGTGCCAGTAGTCCAGCAGGGTATTCGGTAGGCACCGGGGAGCTGTTTTTT. Translation gives CASSPAGYSVGTGELFF. The chain carries TRBV19 and TRBJ2-2; a weak D match, TRBD1 (5 bases). Germline-derived CDR1 and CDR2 are LNHDA and SQIVND (reference sequence). Trimming stripped 5 bases from V and 4 bases from J, with 20 bases between. The CDR3 spans 17 residues. Drawing the rest from reference TRBV19 and TRBJ2-2, the complete variable domain is DGGITQSPKYLFRKEGQNVTLSCEQNLNHDAMYWYRQDPGQGLRLIYYSQIVNDFQKGDIAEGYSVSREKKESFPLTVTSAQKNPTAFYLCASSPAGYSVGTGELFFGEGSRLTVL.